The next 16 T cell receptor beta chains were all read from a single sample in a study of blood T cell repertoires in COVID-19. Clones were sequenced by immunoSEQ multiplex PCR, and TCRdb holds only the in-frame ones, with some missing. The sample records 150,000 to 200,000 clones, approximately 91% being singletons. The sample was peripheral blood. These receptors came from a man younger than 30 with acute or convalescent COVID-19.

The CDR3 nucleotides are TGTGCCAGCAGCGCGGACAGGGGGCGTCATGGGACTGAAGCTTTCTTT. This gives the protein CASSADRGRHGTEAFF. The chain has TRBV5-5 and TRBJ1-1, with TRBD1 matching 11 bases. The junction had 10 bases not matched to a gene; V was cut back by 4 bases and J by 5 bases. The CDR3 length is 16 residues. From germline, CDR1 is SGHKS and CDR2 YYEKEE (reference sequence). The full variable domain, completed using reference TRBV5-5 and TRBJ1-1, is DAGVTQSPTHLIKTRGQQVTLRCSPISGHKSVSWYQQVLGQGPQFIFQYYEKEERGRGNFPDRFSARQFPNYSSELNVNALLLGDSALYLCASSADRGRHGTEAFFGQGTRLTVV.

The sample holds one count of this clone. V and J are TRBV2 and TRBJ1-4; 8 bases map to TRBD1. CDR1 and CDR2 (germline): SNHLY, FYNNEI. Trimming cost V 5 bases and J 4 bases; bases outside gene matches: 3. The CDR3 consists of 14 residues. This CDR3 reads CASSIQGGNEKLFF. Written as DNA, the CDR3 is TGTGCCAGCAGTATACAGGGGGGTAATGAAAAACTGTTTTTT.

The V call is TRBV7-9, the J call TRBJ1-2; D gene unclear. The ends were cut back, 5 bases at V and 3 bases at J, with 10 bases in the middle. The CDR3 is made up of 13 amino acids. In germline, CDR1 is SEHNR, CDR2 FQNEAQ (reference sequence). The CDR3 region is CASSRAQHYGYTF. The CDR3 DNA reads as TGTGCCAGCAGCCGAGCCCAACACTATGGCTACACCTTC.

The J gene is TRBJ1-1, the V gene TRBV23-1; TRBD1 matches at 10 bases. TRBV23-1 is an open reading frame whose function is uncertain. The CDR3 extends over 17 amino acids. With V trimmed by 2 bases and J by 1 base, 7 bases remained unmatched. CDR3 residues: CASSQPGQGRGNTEAFF. Here the CDR3 DNA reads TGCGCCAGCAGTCAACCGGGACAGGGGAGAGGGAACACTGAAGCTTTCTTT.

The rearrangement links TRBV30 to TRBJ1-4, with D tentatively TRBD1 (6 bases). In germline, CDR1 is GTSNPN, CDR2 SVGIG (reference sequence). There are 15 residues in the CDR3. V shed 2 bases and J shed 5 bases, with 15 bases lying between them. The CDR3, as DNA: TGTGCCTGGAGTCTGAGCCTACAGGGAAATGAAAAACTGTTTTTT. It is translated as CAWSLSLQGNEKLFF.

The chain employs TRBV6-5 and TRBJ1-6; TRBD1 matches at 9 bases. V gave up 2 bases and J gave up 7 bases; unmatched junction bases: 6. There are 16 residues in the CDR3. Per germline, CDR1 MNHEY and CDR2 SVGAGI. The chain's CDR3 is CASSYLTGTGNSPLHF. CDR3 bases: TGTGCCAGCAGTTACCTAACCGGGACAGGGAATTCACCCCTCCACTTT.

The genes are TRBV5-5 and TRBJ1-2, with D uncertain. This CDR3 is built from 14 residues. CDR1 is SGHKS, CDR2 YYEKEE, per germline (reference sequence). V was cut by 1 base and J by 7 bases, with 14 bases left in between. CDR3 amino acids: CASSLIGVLRGYTF. CDR3 DNA sequence: TGTGCCAGCAGCTTGATCGGGGTTTTGCGTGGCTACACCTTC.

Only one count was recorded for this clone. The rearrangement links TRBV28 to TRBJ1-2; D call uncertain. Germline V gives CDR1 MDHEN, CDR2 SYDVKM. The V and J ends lost 5 bases and 6 bases respectively, with 16 bases between them. The CDR3 length is 14 residues. CDR3 loop: CASSGERGYHGYTF. CDR3 sequence (DNA): TGTGCCAGCAGTGGAGAGCGCGGATACCATGGCTACACCTTC.

The rearrangement uses TRBV2 and TRBJ1-2; maybe TRBD1 (5 bases). The CDR3 runs 12 residues. V was shortened by 6 bases and J by 4 bases, with 9 bases between the two germline ends. Looked up from germline, CDR1 is SNHLY and CDR2 is FYNNEI. CDR3 amino acids: CASSDSSYGYTF. CDR3 in DNA: TGTGCCAGCAGCGACAGCTCCTATGGCTACACCTTC.

This chain connects TRBV10-3 to TRBJ2-3; possibly TRBD1 for D (6 bases). Germline V gene sequence: CDR1 ENHRY, CDR2 SYGVKD. With 6 bases removed from V and 2 bases from J, the gap between germline ends came to 18 bases. The CDR3 is 16 residues long. The CDR3 loop reads CAISPDRFRYTDTQYF. The CDR3 DNA reads TGTGCCATCAGCCCCGACAGGTTCAGATACACAGATACGCAGTATTTT.

V usage is TRBV11-2 and J usage is TRBJ2-3; a weak D match, TRBD2 (6 bases). Trimming pared 5 bases from V and 3 bases from J, leaving 15 bases between. Germline CDR1 reads SGHAT; CDR2 reads FQNNGV. The CDR3 contains 15 residues. CDR3 in amino acids: CASSPRAGWTDTQYF. The DNA of the CDR3 is TGTGCCAGCAGCCCAAGGGCGGGGTGGACAGATACGCAGTATTTT.

The chain joins TRBV5-1 to TRBJ2-1, with TRBD2 identical over 9 bases. The CDR3 spans 15 residues. Per the germline V gene, CDR1 is SGHRS and CDR2 is YFSETQ. The V gene end was trimmed by 7 bases and the J gene end by 2 bases; junction bases not matched to a gene: 7. The CDR3 bases are TGCGCCAGCCGCAGAGCGGGGGGCCCCTACAATGAGCAGTTCTTC. This codes for CASRRAGGPYNEQFF. Full variable domain (missing parts from reference TRBV5-1 and TRBJ2-1): KAGVTQTPRYLIKTRGQQVTLSCSPISGHRSVSWYQQTPGQGLQFLFEYFSETQRNKGNFPGRFSGRQFSNSRSEMNVSTLELGDSALYLCASRRAGGPYNEQFFGPGTRLTVL.

This rearrangement joins TRBV7-9 to TRBJ1-1; perhaps TRBD1 as D (5 bases). Germline loops: CDR1 SEHNR, CDR2 FQNEAQ (reference sequence). The germline V and J ends were trimmed by 3 bases and 7 bases, with 24 bases remaining between them. The CDR3 runs to 17 residues. The CDR3 DNA reads as TGTGCCAGCAGCTTTGGGAGGGGTGACACGGACGTCCGTGAAGCTTTCTTT. It yields the protein CASSFGRGDTDVREAFF.

CDR3 in DNA: TGTGCCAGCTCACCAGGAGCAGGGGGCGCGGCAGATACGCAGTATTTT. It is translated as CASSPGAGGAADTQYF. The genes are TRBV18 and TRBJ2-3, with 8 bases lining up with TRBD1. This CDR3 spans 16 amino acids. The germline gives CDR1 KGHSH, CDR2 LQKENI. Losses at the gene ends were 2 bases for V and 4 bases for J; bases not matched to a gene: 8.

This chain connects TRBV29-1 to TRBJ1-2; 7 positions agree with TRBD1. Trimming cost V 3 bases and J 0 bases; bases outside gene matches: 1. This CDR3 region has 13 residues. The V gene's germline CDR1 is SQVTM and CDR2 ANQGSEA. CDR3 loop: CSVDGQANYGYTF. In DNA form, the CDR3 reads TGCAGCGTTGATGGACAGGCTAACTATGGCTACACCTTC.

V usage is TRBV7-6 and J usage is TRBJ1-6, with 7 bases that match TRBD1. J was trimmed by 9 bases and V by 5 bases; bases with no gene match: 16. The CDR3 totals 17 residues. Germline lookup yields CDR1 SGHVS and CDR2 FNYEAQ. This chain's CDR3 is CASSPVGGLKGISPLHF. The CDR3 DNA is TGTGCCAGCAGCCCCGTAGGGGGCCTGAAAGGAATTTCACCCCTCCACTTT.